The source of this T cell receptor beta chain is a study of T cell changes during pregnancy in multiple sclerosis (dated by TCRdb to the late 2010s). For the study in its entirety: The study examined how the T cell repertoire changed over the course of pregnancy in women with multiple sclerosis.

As for this clone: This clone's antigen is unknown. Qualities for individual bases were not recorded, and no much larger clone is one base off.

The library was generated by the immunoSEQ multiplex PCR assay. TCRdb re-hosts the immuneACCESS table, in-frame sequences only. Its copies lack some clones; in the studies checked, an unresolved V gene accounts for under half of them, and the cause for the rest is not known. The table for this sample lists roughly 100,000 clones; roughly 89% of them were counted only once. The ten largest clones add up to 1.6% of the sample. Looking up the germline V gene yields CDR1 MDHEN and CDR2 SYDVKM. Cut back by 7 bases and 4 bases, the V and J ends lie 10 bases apart. The CDR3 runs 13 residues from the cysteine to the phenylalanine. The retained sequence is limited to the CDR3, 39 bases, with the frame set at the first base.

The source is a female donor with multiple sclerosis, enrolled in a pregnancy study. The chain was built from TRBV28 and TRBJ2-2; the D gene is possibly TRBD2, with 6 bases matching. The sample in question was peripheral blood, obtained before pregnancy. The encoded CDR3 is CASTQGGTGELFF. At the DNA level, the sequence is TGTGCCAGCACCCAGGGAGGCACCGGGGAGCTGTTTTTT.